Below, 15 T cell receptor beta chains from the same sample are listed, as sequenced in a study of cytomegalovirus exposure and HLA in healthy donors. This table comes from immunoSEQ multiplex PCR, and its TCRdb copy is limited to in-frame clones, with some not included. The repertoire holds some 240,000 clones, with more than 75% as singletons. The specimen sequenced was PBMCs. Every receptor here comes from a woman in her twenties or thirties in good health and CMV-seropositive.

This clone showed up just once. CDR3 nucleotides: TGTGCCAGCAGCCAAGATCCGGCGGGAGGGGGCGACGAGCAGTACTTC. Protein sequence: CASSQDPAGGGDEQYF. This rearrangement joins TRBV4-2 to TRBJ2-7; 9 nucleotides agree with TRBD2. Trimming at V came to 0 bases and at J to 5 bases, leaving 8 bases not matched to a gene. Germline assignment: CDR1 LGHNA and CDR2 YNFKEQ. The CDR3 sequence is 16 residues long.

The chain employs TRBV19 and TRBJ2-2; 7 bases are a match to TRBD2. V lost 1 base and J lost 4; bases outside the gene matches: 6. Germline CDR1 LNHDA, CDR2 SQIVND (reference sequence). The CDR3 is made up of 16 amino acids. Here the CDR3 reads CASSIVRGRFTGELFF. As DNA, the CDR3 is TGTGCCAGTAGTATAGTTCGCGGGAGATTCACCGGGGAGCTGTTTTTT.

V gene TRBV10-3 combines with J gene TRBJ1-1; D gene ambiguous. There are 17 residues in the CDR3. Per germline, CDR1 ENHRY and CDR2 SYGVKD. Trimming cost V 8 bases and J 1 base, with 23 bases left between them. The CDR3 loop is CAIAAGYIQTSNTEAFF. CDR3 DNA sequence: TGTGCCATCGCCGCGGGATACATTCAAACTTCGAACACTGAAGCTTTCTTT.

The chain joins TRBV6-5 to TRBJ2-3; 11 bases agree with TRBD2. The CDR3 runs 15 residues. The trim removed 5 bases at V and 4 bases at J, leaving 5 bases unmatched. CDR1 MNHEY and CDR2 SVGAGI come from the germline V gene. CDR3 coding DNA: TGTGCCAGCAGTCACATAGCGGGAGGGTCAGATACGCAGTATTTT. Its translation: CASSHIAGGSDTQYF.

This chain connects TRBV7-9 to TRBJ1-5; the match to TRBD1 covers 12 bases. Trimming at V came to 5 bases and at J to 3 bases, leaving 14 bases not matched to a gene. Germline CDR1 reads SEHNR; CDR2 reads FQNEAQ (reference sequence). CDR3 length equals 19 residues. DNA of the CDR3: TGTGCCAGCAGCGGACCCGGGACAGGGGGCGTGAGGGACAATCAGCCCCAGCATTTT. Protein: CASSGPGTGGVRDNQPQHF.

The chain joins TRBV13 to TRBJ1-2; TRBD1 agrees at 9 bases. Trimming at V came to 5 bases and at J to 3 bases, leaving 10 bases not matched to a gene. From germline, CDR1 is PRHDT and CDR2 FYEKMQ (reference sequence). The CDR3 sequence is 16 residues long. CDR3 DNA: TGTGCCAGCAGCCCTGGGACAGGGCCTTACCACTATGGCTACACCTTC. Encoded protein: CASSPGTGPYHYGYTF.

The chain recombines TRBV5-1 with TRBJ1-4, with TRBD1 matching 7 bases. Germline V CDR1 and CDR2: SGHRS, YFSETQ. There are 15 residues in the CDR3. V shed 2 bases, J shed 8 bases, and the junction held 9 bases outside the gene matches. The chain's CDR3 is CASSFGTVLGEKLFF. The CDR3 DNA reads TGCGCCAGCAGCTTTGGGACAGTGCTGGGGGAAAAACTGTTTTTT.

This clone was recorded once. This rearrangement joins TRBV25-1 to TRBJ2-2; D gene unclear. V lost 3 bases, J lost 7 bases, and 9 bases lay in between. Germline V gene data show CDR1 as MGHDK and CDR2 as SYGVNS. The CDR3 is made up of 13 amino acids. The DNA of the CDR3 is TGTGCCAGCAGTGATGTACCCAGCGGGGAGCTGTTTTTT. Protein product: CASSDVPSGELFF.

V is TRBV5-1 and J is TRBJ2-7; 10 nucleotides match TRBD1. Germline V gene lookup returns CDR1 SGHRS and CDR2 YFSETQ. Losses at the gene ends were 4 bases for V and 1 base for J; bases not matched to a gene: 5. This CDR3 spans 15 amino acids. CDR3 in amino acids: CASSAWTGGSYEQYF. The CDR3 coding sequence is TGCGCCAGCAGCGCTTGGACAGGGGGTTCCTACGAGCAGTACTTC.

This clone turned up a few times. This chain connects TRBV28 to TRBJ1-2; D uncertain. V was cut by 2 bases and J by 3 bases, with 13 bases left in between. This CDR3 is 15 amino acids long. Germline-derived CDR1 and CDR2 are MDHEN and SYDVKM. The DNA of the CDR3 is TGTGCCAGCAGTTTAGAGGGTCGCCGGGACTATGGCTACACCTTC. It is translated as CASSLEGRRDYGYTF.

The V and J genes are TRBV6-1 and TRBJ1-2; 7 nucleotides match TRBD1. The germline gives CDR1 MNHNS, CDR2 SASEGT. CDR3 length: 13 amino acids. The V segment lost 6 bases and the J segment 1 base; nucleotides outside the gene matches: 2. CDR3 region: CASRGTVNYGYTF. The CDR3 nucleotides are TGTGCCAGCAGGGGGACAGTTAACTATGGCTACACCTTC.

The chain uses TRBV29-1 and TRBJ1-2, with 7 nucleotides matching TRBD1. The germline V gene encodes CDR1 SQVTM and CDR2 ANQGSEA. V shed 3 bases and J 4 bases; nucleotides not matched to a gene: 14. The CDR3 covers 16 residues. The CDR3 is CSVDLIRDRSSYGYTF. CDR3 in DNA: TGCAGCGTTGACCTGATTAGGGACAGAAGCTCCTATGGCTACACCTTC.

J is TRBJ1-5 and V is TRBV19, with 9 bases identical to TRBD1. Germline trimming cut 0 bases from V and 8 bases from J; bases unmatched to any gene: 8. Germline V gene lookup returns CDR1 LNHDA and CDR2 SQIVND (reference sequence). The CDR3 is 16 amino acids. The CDR3 DNA reads TGTGCCAGTAGTATAGACCGTACAGGGGGCGCAGAGCCCCAGCATTTT. This gives the protein CASSIDRTGGAEPQHF.

This chain uses TRBV27 with TRBJ1-1; perhaps TRBD1 as D (5 bases). CDR3 size: 14 residues. CDR1 and CDR2 (germline): MNHEY, SMNVEV (reference sequence). V lost 3 bases, J lost 5 bases, and 13 bases lay in between. The CDR3 spells CASSFGEGTTEAFF. CDR3 DNA sequence: TGTGCCAGCAGTTTCGGGGAGGGGACGACTGAAGCTTTCTTT.

This chain connects TRBV5-6 to TRBJ1-2, with TRBD1 matching over 9 bases. The CDR3 is 15 residues long. J lost 5 bases, V lost 4 bases, and 9 bases had no gene match. Germline CDR1 and CDR2: SGHDT and YYEEEE. The CDR3 DNA is TGTGCCAGCAGCCAGGACAGGGGAAGGGGATATGGCTACACCTTC. The encoded protein is CASSQDRGRGYGYTF.